The 20 T cell receptor beta chains below all came from one sample that was sequenced in a study of T cells in Graves' hyperthyroidism and ophthalmopathy. RNA transcripts were the template for amplifying TCR beta CDR3 regions. A set of HTBI primers served as the primers for a first-round RT-PCR of the TCR CDR3. TCRdb recomputed calls from the multiplex PCR reads with MiXCR, one row per CDR3 protein. In the table there are about 560,000 distinct CDR3 sequences, 14% of which are singletons. The sample comprised blood. Source of these receptors: a woman aged 35 to 49 with Graves' hyperthyroidism.

In its sample, this clonotype was seen a few times. The rearrangement joins TRBV3-1 to TRBJ1-3, with TRBD1 as a possible D gene (6 bases). The CDR3 totals 13 residues. The V and J ends lost 8 bases and 0 bases respectively, with 8 bases between them. Germline CDR1 reads LGHDT; CDR2 reads YNNKEL (reference sequence). Here the CDR3 DNA reads TGTGCCAGCGGGGGGCTCTCTGGAAACACCATATATTTT. It is translated as CASGGLSGNTIYF.

The sample holds many counts of this clonotype. The rearrangement links TRBV20-1 to TRBJ2-7; D may be TRBD1 (6 bases). Germline V gene lookup returns CDR1 DFQATT and CDR2 SNEGSKA (reference sequence). V gave up 3 bases and J gave up 5 bases, with 14 bases separating them. This CDR3 has 13 residues. The CDR3 here is CSASLTGPHEQYF. DNA for the CDR3: TGCAGTGCTAGTCTAACAGGGCCCCACGAGCAGTACTTC.

V and J are TRBV19 and TRBJ1-1; 9 bases are a match to TRBD1. CDR1 and CDR2 (germline): LNHDA, SQIVND (reference sequence). The CDR3 is 16 amino acids. The V gene end was trimmed by 6 bases and the J gene end by 3 bases; junction bases not matched to a gene: 11. CDR3 sequence: CASSIFYRGPDTEAFF. Here the CDR3 DNA reads TGTGCCAGTAGCATTTTTTACAGGGGGCCGGACACTGAAGCTTTCTTT.

This clonotype was picked up a small number of times. The genes are TRBV10-1 and TRBJ2-1; possibly TRBD2 for D (6 bases). The germline V and J ends were trimmed by 5 bases and 5 bases, with 13 bases remaining between them. Germline assignment: CDR1 WNHNN and CDR2 SYGVQD (reference sequence). This CDR3 has 14 amino acids. Here the CDR3 DNA reads TGCGCCAGCAGTTCACCCGGGACTCACAATGAGCAGTTCTTC. It encodes CASSSPGTHNEQFF.

The V call is TRBV4-1, the J call TRBJ2-1, with 11 bases fitting TRBD2. The CDR3 covers 17 residues. From germline, CDR1 is MGHRA and CDR2 YSYEKL. Losses at the gene ends were 0 bases for V and 0 bases for J; bases not matched to a gene: 1. CDR3 residues: CASSQELAGGSYNEQFF. CDR3 nucleotides: TGCGCCAGCAGCCAAGAGCTAGCGGGAGGCTCCTACAATGAGCAGTTCTTC.

This clonotype was recorded many times. V gene TRBV5-1 combines with J gene TRBJ2-5; D call uncertain. V lost 7 bases to trimming and J lost 2 bases, with 12 bases between them. The length of the CDR3 is 13 residues. Germline V CDR1 and CDR2: SGHRS, YFSETQ. In DNA form, the CDR3 reads TGCGCCAGCCAAATCGGCAGTCAAGAGACCCAGTACTTC. Its protein is CASQIGSQETQYF. Supplemented by reference TRBV5-1 and TRBJ2-5, the full variable domain reads KAGVTQTPRYLIKTRGQQVTLSCSPISGHRSVSWYQQTPGQGLQFLFEYFSETQRNKGNFPGRFSGRQFSNSRSEMNVSTLELGDSALYLCASQIGSQETQYFGPGTRLLVL.

A few counts support this clonotype. This may be a read error, as it is one base from a much larger clone. The chain recombines TRBV28 with TRBJ1-4; 7 bases align to TRBD1. V was pared by 4 bases and J by 6 bases, with 8 bases of the junction left unmatched. The CDR3 length is 15 residues. The germline CDR1 and CDR2 sequences are MDHEN and SYDVKM. The CDR3 region is CASSSDRTYDEKLFF. The CDR3 DNA reads as TGTGCCAGCAGTTCGGACAGGACTTATGATGAAAAACTGTTTTTT.

The chain combines TRBV6-1 with TRBJ2-7; perhaps TRBD1 as D (5 bases). The V end was cut by 8 bases, the J end by 2 bases, with 10 bases between. This CDR3 is built from 12 residues. The germline gives CDR1 MNHNS, CDR2 SASEGT. CDR3 region: CASYRRPYEQYF. CDR3 in DNA: TGTGCCAGCTACAGGAGACCCTACGAGCAGTACTTC.

This chain uses TRBV13 with TRBJ2-2; TRBD2 matches at 7 bases. The germline CDR1 and CDR2 sequences are PRHDT and FYEKMQ (reference sequence). Trimming at V came to 5 bases and at J to 0 bases, leaving 9 bases not matched to a gene. This CDR3 is built from 17 residues. CDR3 residues: CASSGRGGVTNTGELFF. The CDR3 coding sequence is TGTGCCAGCAGCGGGCGGGGAGGGGTTACGAACACCGGGGAGCTGTTTTTT. The complete variable domain, with remaining parts taken from reference TRBV13 and TRBJ2-2, reads AAGVIQSPRHLIKEKRETATLKCYPIPRHDTVYWYQQGPGQDPQFLISFYEKMQSDKGSIPDRFSAQQFSDYHSELNMSSLELGDSALYFCASSGRGGVTNTGELFFGEGSRLTVL.

A few counts support this clonotype. V is TRBV7-8 and J is TRBJ1-6; unclear D gene. CDR1 and CDR2 (germline): SGHVS, FQNEAQ. V lost 1 base, J lost 4 bases, and 14 bases lay in between. The CDR3 covers 17 residues. CDR3 in amino acids: CASSLVREQKYNSPLHF. The CDR3 DNA sequence: TGTGCCAGCAGCTTAGTAAGGGAACAGAAATATAATTCACCCCTCCACTTT.

The sample holds a few counts of this clonotype. This may come from a read error, since a much larger clone is one base off. This sequence joins TRBV11-1 and TRBJ2-7; D is perhaps TRBD1 (6 bases). Trimming pared 2 bases from V and 2 bases from J, leaving 7 bases between. This CDR3 comprises 13 residues. Germline CDR1 is SGHAT and CDR2 is FQDESV (reference sequence). The CDR3 nucleotides read TGTGCCAGCAGCTTAAGGACAGCCTACGAGCAGTACTTC. It yields the protein CASSLRTAYEQYF.

The chain links TRBV12-3 or TRBV12-4 to TRBJ1-1, with D uncertain. The CDR3 contains 12 residues. V was pared by 8 bases and J by 7 bases, with 14 bases between. The CDR3 nucleotides read TGTGCCAGCCAATTTCCGGGGAATGAAGCTTTCTTT. Protein: CASQFPGNEAFF.

The genes are TRBV20-1 and TRBJ2-5; D is undetermined. The CDR3 consists of 15 residues. The V gene lost 6 bases and the J gene lost 5 bases, with 22 bases spanning the gap. Per germline, CDR1 DFQATT and CDR2 SNEGSKA (reference sequence). CDR3 sequence reads: CSALTNRAKPETQYF. DNA of the CDR3: TGCAGTGCCTTAACGAACCGGGCCAAACCGGAGACCCAGTACTTC.

This clonotype was found many times. The chain links TRBV5-1 to TRBJ1-1; D is undetermined. Germline V gene sequence: CDR1 SGHRS, CDR2 YFSETQ. This CDR3 comprises 14 residues. Deletions cut 0 bases from V and 4 bases from J, with 10 bases between. Here the CDR3 reads CASSLGTRATEAFF. The CDR3 coding sequence is TGCGCCAGCAGCTTGGGAACTAGGGCCACTGAAGCTTTCTTT.

This clonotype was observed at least ten times. V gene TRBV6-1 combines with J gene TRBJ2-5; 7 nucleotides match TRBD2. Germline V gives CDR1 MNHNS, CDR2 SASEGT. The CDR3 totals 14 residues. V gave up 5 bases and J gave up 7 bases; unmatched junction bases: 10. The DNA of the CDR3 is TGTGCCAGCAGTCCCTGGGGGGGTAAGGCGACCCAGTACTTC. The encoded protein is CASSPWGGKATQYF.

The chain couples TRBV6-5 to TRBJ2-2, with D possibly matching TRBD2 (6 bases). V lost 0 bases, J lost 1 base, and 9 bases lay in between. This CDR3 is built from 16 residues. CDR1 and CDR2 from the germline V gene are MNHEY and SVGAGI. The CDR3 coding sequence is TGTGCCAGCAGTTACTCAGCTAGCGAGAACACCGGGGAGCTGTTTTTT. Protein: CASSYSASENTGELFF.

There are a few counts of this clonotype. The chain couples TRBV9 to TRBJ1-5; D ambiguous. From germline, CDR1 is SGDLS and CDR2 YYNGEE. The CDR3 extends over 13 amino acids. The V and J ends lost 0 bases and 7 bases respectively, with 8 bases between them. The CDR3 here is CASSVGPAQPQHF. DNA of the CDR3: TGTGCCAGCAGCGTAGGACCTGCCCAGCCCCAGCATTTT.

This clonotype turned up a few times. This rearrangement joins TRBV9 to TRBJ2-7; no reliable D call. Trimming shortened V by 0 bases and J by 2 bases, and 12 bases separated the two germline ends. CDR1 is SGDLS and CDR2 is YYNGEE in the germline V gene. The CDR3 length is 15 residues. CDR3 in amino acids: CASSVDWPPTYEQYF. CDR3 sequence (DNA): TGTGCCAGCAGCGTAGATTGGCCACCTACCTACGAGCAGTACTTC.

This clonotype was found many times. This chain joins TRBV20-1 and TRBJ1-5; 7 bases align to TRBD1. The CDR3 consists of 15 residues. Germline V gives CDR1 DFQATT, CDR2 SNEGSKA (reference sequence). With V trimmed by 5 bases and J by 2 bases, 9 bases remained unmatched. CDR3 bases: TGCAGTGCTCGACGACAGGGTGGGGGCAATCAGCCCCAGCATTTT. This translates into CSARRQGGGNQPQHF.

In this sample, this clonotype turned up many times. This chain joins TRBV29-1 and TRBJ1-2; D is possibly TRBD1 (6 bases). The V end lost 2 bases, the J end lost 2 bases, and 12 bases lay between the germline ends. The CDR3 has 14 residues. The germline V gene encodes CDR1 SQVTM and CDR2 ANQGSEA. The CDR3 is CSVEHREANYGYTF. Written as DNA, the CDR3 is TGCAGCGTTGAACACAGGGAAGCGAACTATGGCTACACCTTC.